The rows below give T cell receptor beta chains drawn from one sample of a study of blood T cell repertoires in COVID-19. TCRdb's table, derived via immunoSEQ multiplex PCR, lists solely in-frame clones and lacks some. The profile covers 100,000 to 140,000 clones, with approximately 88% appearing a single time and approximately 4% taken by the ten largest. The source material was peripheral blood. These receptors came from a human donor in a cohort sampled during active COVID-19. CDR3s include the opening cysteine and the closing phenylalanine or tryptophan. The D gene is left open where the match is weak. Only some rows state a clone size, as once, few, many or a class for expanded clones.

TRBJ1-4 . . TRBV6-1 TGTGCCAGCAGTGAAAGGTCGGCAGGAAATGAAAAACTGTTTTTT CASSERSAGNEKLFF
TRBJ1-2 . TRBD1 TRBV4-3 TGCGCCAGCAGCCAAGATCCAGGGGGCGTCTATGGCTACACCTTC CASSQDPGGVYGYTF
TRBJ2-1 . . TRBV5-6 TGTGCCAGCAGCTTGACTACGGGAGCTGAGCAGTTCTTC CASSLTTGAEQFF
TRBJ1-1 . . TRBV7-2 TGTGCCAGCAGCTTAGTTTCGGGGGTGGGAGCTTTCTTT CASSLVSGVGAFF
TRBJ2-3 . . TRBV9 TGTGCCAGCAGCGTAGTACACGGGAGACTTACAGATACGCAGTATTTT CASSVVHGRLTDTQYF
TRBJ2-1 . TRBD1 TRBV24-1 TGTGCCACCAGTAACAGGGGGCCCGGCAATGAGCAGTTCTTC CATSNRGPGNEQFF
TRBJ2-1 . . TRBV11-2 TGTGCCAGCAGCTTTAGTGTAATCGATGAGCAGTTCTTC CASSFSVIDEQFF
TRBJ2-1 . TRBD2 TRBV6-5 TGTGCCAGCACCATAGCGGGAACCTCCTACAATGAGCAGTTCTTC CASTIAGTSYNEQFF
TRBJ2-1 . TRBD2 TRBV10-3 TGTGCCTCCACTAGCGGGGGATACAATGAGCAGTTCTTC CASTSGGYNEQFF
TRBJ1-5 . . TRBV7-8 TGTGCCAGCAGCTTGGGGGTCAACCGGGAGAGCAATCAGCCCCAGCATTTT CASSLGVNRESNQPQHF
TRBJ2-4 . . TRBV6-2/TRBV6-3 TGTGCCAGCAGTTACTCGGGCGGGGTCAAAAACATTCAGTACTTC CASSYSGGVKNIQYF
TRBJ2-2 . . TRBV28 TGTGCCAGCAAACTACAGGCCCCCGGGGAGCTGTTTTTT CASKLQAPGELFF
TRBJ2-3 . . TRBV5-1 TGCGCCAGCAGCTTGTCGCGGGTGTCAGATACGCAGTATTTT CASSLSRVSDTQYF
TRBJ1-2 few . TRBV7-3 TGTGCCAGCAGCTTAACGCAGGGTACTGGCTACACCTTC CASSLTQGTGYTF
TRBJ2-1 once . TRBV9 TGTGCCAGCAGCGTAGGGGGCGCGTACAATGAGCAGTTCTTC CASSVGGAYNEQFF
TRBJ1-4 . . TRBV7-2 TGTGCCAGCAGCTTAGGCTTCCAGGGCGGTGAAAAACTGTTTTTT CASSLGFQGGEKLFF
TRBJ1-3 . . TRBV6-6 TGTGCCAGCAGTTACTCGAGGGGGACTATTGTAAACACCATATATTTT CASSYSRGTIVNTIYF
TRBJ2-3 . TRBD2 TRBV5-6 TGTGCCAGCAGCCAGCGGGAGTTGAGCTCAGATACGCAGTATTTT CASSQRELSSDTQYF
TRBJ2-3 . . TRBV27 TGTGCCAGCACCCAAAGTATGGGAGTTGTTTTGGATACGCAGTATTTT CASTQSMGVVLDTQYF
TRBJ2-3 . TRBD2 TRBV19 TGTGCCAGTACCGTAGCGGGAGGGGTAGCAGATACGCAGTATTTT CASTVAGGVADTQYF
TRBJ2-1 . TRBD2 TRBV5-8 TGTGCCAGCAGCTTGAGGGGTCTCACTAGCGGCGGTGAGCAGTTCTTC CASSLRGLTSGGEQFF
TRBJ2-2 . . TRBV18 TGTGCCAGCTCACCCCTTCCCACAGCGAACACCGGGGAGCTGTTTTTT CASSPLPTANTGELFF
TRBJ1-2 . TRBD1 TRBV2 TGTGCCAGCAGTGAAACGTGGAGTAGGGCAGGGGGAAACTATGGCTACACCTTC CASSETWSRAGGNYGYTF
TRBJ2-3 . . TRBV7-9 TGTGCCAGCAGCTTAAATAAACAGGACCCAACAGATACGCAGTATTTT CASSLNKQDPTDTQYF
TRBJ2-1 . TRBD2 TRBV6-6 TGTGCCAGCAGTACCCTAGCGGGGAGCTCCTACAATGAGCAGTTCTTC CASSTLAGSSYNEQFF